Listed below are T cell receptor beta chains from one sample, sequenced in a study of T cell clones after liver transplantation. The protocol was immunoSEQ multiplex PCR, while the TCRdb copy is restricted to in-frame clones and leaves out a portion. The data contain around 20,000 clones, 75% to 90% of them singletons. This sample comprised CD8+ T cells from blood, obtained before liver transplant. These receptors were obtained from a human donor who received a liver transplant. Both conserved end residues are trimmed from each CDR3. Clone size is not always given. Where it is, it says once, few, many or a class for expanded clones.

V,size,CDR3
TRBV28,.,ASSFQGNYGYT
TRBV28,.,ASSFRGGVHEQY
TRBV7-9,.,ASSHLSGRALETQY
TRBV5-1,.,ASSLSNPYEQY
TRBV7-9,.,ASSNTGTSDEQY
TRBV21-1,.,ASTMTPWSSYEQY
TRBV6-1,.,ASSKGLVRDYEQY
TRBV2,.,ASSGPGTGDQPQH
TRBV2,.,ASWRGTSGYNEQF
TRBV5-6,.,ASSLRQGDYGYT
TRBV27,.,ASSHGHTTLHEQY
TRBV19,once,ASSIQGNTEAF
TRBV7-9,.,ASSRELDEQF
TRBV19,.,ASSATYTGNTIY
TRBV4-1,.,ASSHPWGQGEGYT
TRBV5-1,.,ASSTWTLAQNEQF
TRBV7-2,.,ASSLGGGSRPYEQY
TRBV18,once,ASSPTHLDRGKETQY
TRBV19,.,ASSIGSGINTEAF
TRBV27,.,ASSLSLTGANYGYT
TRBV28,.,ASSLKLGNYGYT
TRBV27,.,ASLPGRQSYNEQF
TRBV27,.,ASSFISGGSYEQY
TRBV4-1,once,ASSQDPGTVGQY
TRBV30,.,AWGRTSGRALIYNEQF
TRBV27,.,ASRPAGGRYNEQF
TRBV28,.,ASGKGANYGYT